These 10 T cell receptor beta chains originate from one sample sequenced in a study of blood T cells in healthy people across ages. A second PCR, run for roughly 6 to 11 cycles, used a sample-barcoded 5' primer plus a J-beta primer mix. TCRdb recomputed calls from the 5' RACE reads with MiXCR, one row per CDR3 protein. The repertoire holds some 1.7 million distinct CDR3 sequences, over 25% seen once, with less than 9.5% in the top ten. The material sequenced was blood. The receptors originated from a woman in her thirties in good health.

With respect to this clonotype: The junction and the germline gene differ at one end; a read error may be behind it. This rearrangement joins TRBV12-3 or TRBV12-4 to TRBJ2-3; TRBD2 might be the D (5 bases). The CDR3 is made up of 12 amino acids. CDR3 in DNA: TGTGCCAGCAGAGTGGGAGCAGATACGGAGTATTTT. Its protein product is CASRVGADTEYF.

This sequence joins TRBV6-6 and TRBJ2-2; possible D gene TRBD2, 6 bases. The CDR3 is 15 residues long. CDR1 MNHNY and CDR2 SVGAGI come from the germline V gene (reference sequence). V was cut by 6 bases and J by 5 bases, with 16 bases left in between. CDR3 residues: CASSPQARGTGELFF. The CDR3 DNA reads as TGTGCCAGCAGCCCGCAGGCCCGGGGGACCGGGGAGCTGTTTTTT.

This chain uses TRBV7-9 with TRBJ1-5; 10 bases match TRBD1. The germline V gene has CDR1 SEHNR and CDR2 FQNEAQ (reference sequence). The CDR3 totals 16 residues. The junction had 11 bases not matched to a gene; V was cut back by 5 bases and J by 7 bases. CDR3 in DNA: TGTGCCAGCAGCAAGGACAGGGGGGCTTTAGTACAGCCCCAGCATTTT. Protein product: CASSKDRGALVQPQHF.

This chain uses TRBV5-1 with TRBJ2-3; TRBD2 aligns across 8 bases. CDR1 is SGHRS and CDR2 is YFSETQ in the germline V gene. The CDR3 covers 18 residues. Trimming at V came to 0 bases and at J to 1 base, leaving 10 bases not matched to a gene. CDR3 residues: CASSLGTSSELGTDTQYF. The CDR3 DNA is TGCGCCAGCAGCTTGGGGACTAGCAGTGAACTCGGCACAGATACGCAGTATTTT.

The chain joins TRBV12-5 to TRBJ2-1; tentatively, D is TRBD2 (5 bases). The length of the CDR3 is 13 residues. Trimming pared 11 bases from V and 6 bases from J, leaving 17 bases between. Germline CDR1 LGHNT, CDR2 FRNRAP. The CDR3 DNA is TGTGCTGCGCAGCGAGGGATCGGCAATGAGCAGTTCTTC. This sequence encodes CAAQRGIGNEQFF.

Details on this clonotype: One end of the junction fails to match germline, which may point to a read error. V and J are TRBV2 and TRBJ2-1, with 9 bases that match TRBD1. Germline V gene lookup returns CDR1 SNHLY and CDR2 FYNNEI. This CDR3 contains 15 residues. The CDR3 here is CVSRRTGDLRNEQFF. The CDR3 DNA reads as TGTGTCAGCAGGCGGACAGGGGACTTACGGAATGAGCAGTTCTTC.

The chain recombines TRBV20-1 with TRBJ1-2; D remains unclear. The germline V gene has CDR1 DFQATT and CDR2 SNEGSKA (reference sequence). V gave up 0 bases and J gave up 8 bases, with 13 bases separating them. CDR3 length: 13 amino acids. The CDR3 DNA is TGCAGTGCTAGAGATATAGGCTTCTGGGGCTACACCTTC. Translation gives CSARDIGFWGYTF.

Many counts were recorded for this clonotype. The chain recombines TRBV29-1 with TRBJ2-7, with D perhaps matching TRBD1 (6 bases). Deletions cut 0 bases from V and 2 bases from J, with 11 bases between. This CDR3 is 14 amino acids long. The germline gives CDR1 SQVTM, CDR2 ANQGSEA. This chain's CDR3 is CSVEDTGTTYEQYF. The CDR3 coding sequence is TGCAGCGTTGAAGACACAGGGACAACCTACGAGCAGTACTTC.

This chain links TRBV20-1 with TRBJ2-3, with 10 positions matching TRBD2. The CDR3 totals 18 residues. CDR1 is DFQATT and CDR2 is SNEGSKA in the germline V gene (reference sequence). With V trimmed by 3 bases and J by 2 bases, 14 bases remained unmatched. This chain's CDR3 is CSASESLAGAGDTDTQYF. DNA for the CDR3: TGCAGTGCTAGTGAGAGTCTAGCGGGGGCAGGAGACACAGATACGCAGTATTTT.

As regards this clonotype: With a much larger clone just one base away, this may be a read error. CDR3 in amino acids: CACRSPTYEQYF. CDR3 in DNA: TGTGCCTGCAGATCCCCCACCTACGAGCAGTACTTC. The rearrangement links TRBV6-1 to TRBJ2-7, with no clear D. CDR1 MNHNS and CDR2 SASEGT come from the germline V gene. This CDR3 contains 12 residues.